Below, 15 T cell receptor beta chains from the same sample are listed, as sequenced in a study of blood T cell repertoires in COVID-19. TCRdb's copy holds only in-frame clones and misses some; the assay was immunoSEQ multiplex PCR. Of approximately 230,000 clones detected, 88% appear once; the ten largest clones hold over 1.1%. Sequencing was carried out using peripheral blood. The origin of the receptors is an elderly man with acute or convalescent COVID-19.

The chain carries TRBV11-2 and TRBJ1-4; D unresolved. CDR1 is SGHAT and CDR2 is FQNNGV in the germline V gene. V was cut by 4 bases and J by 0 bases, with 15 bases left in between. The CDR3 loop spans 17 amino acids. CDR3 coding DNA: TGTGCCAGCAGCTCCTCTACCACGAGGACAACTAATGAAAAACTGTTTTTT. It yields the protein CASSSSTTRTTNEKLFF. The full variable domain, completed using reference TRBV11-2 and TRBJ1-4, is EAGVAQSPRYKIIEKRQSVAFWCNPISGHATLYWYQQILGQGPKLLIQFQNNGVVDDSQLPKDRFSAERLKGVDSTLKIQPAKLEDSAVYLCASSSSTTRTTNEKLFFGSGTQLSVL.

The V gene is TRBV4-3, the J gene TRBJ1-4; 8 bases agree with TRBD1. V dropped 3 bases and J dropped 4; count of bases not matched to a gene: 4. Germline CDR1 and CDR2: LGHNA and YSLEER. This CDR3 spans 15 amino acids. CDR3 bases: TGCGCCAGCAGCCAGCAGGGGGCGGATAATGAAAAACTGTTTTTT. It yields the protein CASSQQGADNEKLFF.

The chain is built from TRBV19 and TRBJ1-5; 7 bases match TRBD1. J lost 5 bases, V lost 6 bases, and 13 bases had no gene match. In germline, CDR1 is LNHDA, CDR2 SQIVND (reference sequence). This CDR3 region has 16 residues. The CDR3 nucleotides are TGTGCCAGTAGGAATCTACACCGGGACAGCTATCAGCCCCAGCATTTT. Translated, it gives CASRNLHRDSYQPQHF.

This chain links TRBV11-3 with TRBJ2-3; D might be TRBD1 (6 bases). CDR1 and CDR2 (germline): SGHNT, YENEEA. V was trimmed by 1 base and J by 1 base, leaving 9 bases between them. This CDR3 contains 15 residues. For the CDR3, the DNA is TGTGCCAGCAGCTTAGGACAGGACCGCACAGATACGCAGTATTTT. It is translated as CASSLGQDRTDTQYF.

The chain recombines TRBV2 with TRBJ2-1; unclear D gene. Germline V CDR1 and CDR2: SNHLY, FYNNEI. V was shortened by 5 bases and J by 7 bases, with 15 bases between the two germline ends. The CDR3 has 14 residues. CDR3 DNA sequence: TGTGCCAGCAGTCCAGGATTCTCCCCTAATGAGCAGTTCTTC. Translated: CASSPGFSPNEQFF.

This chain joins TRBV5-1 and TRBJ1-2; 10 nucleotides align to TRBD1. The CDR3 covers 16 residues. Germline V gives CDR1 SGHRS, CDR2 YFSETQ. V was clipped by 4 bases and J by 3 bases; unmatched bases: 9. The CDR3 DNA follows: TGCGCCAGCAGCCAAAGACAGGGGGCGCCGGACTATGGCTACACCTTC. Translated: CASSQRQGAPDYGYTF.

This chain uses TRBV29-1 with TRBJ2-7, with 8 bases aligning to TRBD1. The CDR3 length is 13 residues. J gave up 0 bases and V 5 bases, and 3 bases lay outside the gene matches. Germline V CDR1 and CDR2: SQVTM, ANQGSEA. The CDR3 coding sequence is TGCAGCGTTACCGGGACAGGCTCCTACGAGCAGTACTTC. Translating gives CSVTGTGSYEQYF.

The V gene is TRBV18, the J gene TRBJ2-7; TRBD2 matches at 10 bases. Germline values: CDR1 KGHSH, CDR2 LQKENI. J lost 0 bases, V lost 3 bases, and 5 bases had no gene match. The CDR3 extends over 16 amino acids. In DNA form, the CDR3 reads TGTGCCAGCTCACCCGTACTAGCGGGGTACTCCTACGAGCAGTACTTC. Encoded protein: CASSPVLAGYSYEQYF.

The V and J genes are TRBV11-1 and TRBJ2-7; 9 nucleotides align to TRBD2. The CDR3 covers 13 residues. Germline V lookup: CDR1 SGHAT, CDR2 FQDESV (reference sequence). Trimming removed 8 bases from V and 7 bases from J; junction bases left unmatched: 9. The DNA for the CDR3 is TGTGCCAGCGCGGGACTAGCTTTCGGAGAGCAGTACTTC. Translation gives CASAGLAFGEQYF.

CDR3 DNA sequence: TGTGCCAGCAGTTACTCCATCTTGAGGGAAAAACTGTTTTTT. This gives the protein CASSYSILREKLFF. The chain recombines TRBV6-2 or TRBV6-3 with TRBJ1-4; the D is unclear. This CDR3 has 14 residues. Germline loops: CDR1 MNHEY, CDR2 SVGEGT. Trimming took 0 bases from V and 8 from J, leaving 10 bases between them.

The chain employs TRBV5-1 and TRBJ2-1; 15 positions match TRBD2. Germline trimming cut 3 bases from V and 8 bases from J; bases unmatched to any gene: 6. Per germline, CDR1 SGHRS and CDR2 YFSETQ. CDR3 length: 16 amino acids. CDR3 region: CASSSWTSGRAYEQFF. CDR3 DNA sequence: TGCGCCAGCAGCTCGTGGACTAGCGGGAGGGCCTATGAGCAGTTCTTC.

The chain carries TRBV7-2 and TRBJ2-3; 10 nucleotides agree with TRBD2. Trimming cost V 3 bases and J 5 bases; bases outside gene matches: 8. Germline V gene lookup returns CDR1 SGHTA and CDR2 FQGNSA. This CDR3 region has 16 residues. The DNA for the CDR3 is TGTGCCAGCAGCTTGGGCTTAGCGGGAGGTATAGATACGCAGTATTTT. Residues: CASSLGLAGGIDTQYF.

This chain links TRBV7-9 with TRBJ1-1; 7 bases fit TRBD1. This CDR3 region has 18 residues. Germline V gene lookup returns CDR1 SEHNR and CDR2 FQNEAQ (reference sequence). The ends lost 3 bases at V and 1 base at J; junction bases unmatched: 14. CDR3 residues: CASSLDLTRDRKNTEAFF. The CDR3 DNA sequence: TGTGCCAGCAGCTTGGACCTAACCCGGGACAGAAAGAACACTGAAGCTTTCTTT.

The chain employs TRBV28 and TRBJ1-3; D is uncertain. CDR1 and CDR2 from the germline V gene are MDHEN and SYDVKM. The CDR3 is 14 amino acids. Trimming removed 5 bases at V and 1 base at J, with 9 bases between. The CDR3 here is CASSPSVSGNTIYF. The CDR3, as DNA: TGTGCCAGCAGTCCGTCAGTTTCTGGAAACACCATATATTTT.

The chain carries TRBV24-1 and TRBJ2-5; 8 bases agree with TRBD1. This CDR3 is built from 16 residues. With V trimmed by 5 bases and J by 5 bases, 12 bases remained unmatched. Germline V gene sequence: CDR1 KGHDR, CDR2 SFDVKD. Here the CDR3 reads CATSALDREFGETQYF. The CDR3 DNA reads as TGTGCCACCAGTGCCCTGGACAGGGAATTCGGGGAGACCCAGTACTTC.